This T cell receptor beta chain emerged from a study of human T cells and chemical hapten exposure (dated by TCRdb to about 2021). As for the study more broadly: For sensitization, 2% DPC in acetone was applied to an approximately 2 cm by approximately 2 cm area of upper inner arm skin. Peripheral blood TCR repertoire changes were tracked in vivo in alopecia patients during primary and secondary sensitization to the hapten diphenylcyclopropenone (DPC). About 30 alopecia patients provided blood for TCR sequencing at one to four time points (pre-sensitization, 2, 6 and 24 weeks). Most of the patients in the cohort were female, and the cohort covered alopecia areata with under or over 50% scalp involvement, alopecia totalis and alopecia universalis. Libraries were pooled for sequencing, and per-sample TCR yields varied mainly because of small differences in library volumes within the pool. Blood was sampled from patients pre-sensitization (week 0) and at 2, 6 and about 24 weeks after DPC sensitization. Patch testing on the upper back used Finn chambers containing 0.01% DPC, with scoring done after 6 days according to International Contact Dermatitis Research Group standards. Weekly therapeutic DPC doses were additionally applied to the scalp of patients throughout the approximately 24-week study period.

This clonotype came up many times. Its binding antigen is unknown. Per-base quality was not reported, and no clone a single base away is much larger than it. General conclusions and limits of the study: Repeated subsampling changed both the strength of the expansion versus patch-test correlation and the threshold at which that correlation became significant. The number of TCRs above 1 in 1000 frequency did not change with DPC sensitization; there was no evidence of global repertoire structure alterations. Compared with pre-sensitization or healthy control sets, expanded TCRs formed significantly more large CDR3 similarity clusters, which is consistent with antigen-driven responses. A positive correlation was found between the number of PT1 expanded TCRs and patch test score, with significance reached at thresholds 8, 16 and 32 but not 4. Because every patient had alopecia, a presumed autoimmune disease, the patients' immune response might differ from that of healthy individuals.

From the cysteine up to the phenylalanine, the CDR3 has a length of 12 residues. Only the CDR3 region is kept as DNA, spanning 36 bases read in frame from base 1. V sheds 0 bases and J sheds 14 bases, leaving 11 bases between their ends. Libraries were prepared through RACE. Sequencing was carried out with a NextSeq 500. During library preparation, unique molecular identifiers were attached to individual cDNA molecules so that TCRs could be counted in a quantitative, reproducible way. From each blood RNA sample, both TCR alpha and TCR beta chains were sequenced. The paper's data handling went like this. The median number of TCRs per sample was approximately 96,000, ranging from about 23,224 to 750,000. The Decombinator software suite was used to annotate V, J and CDR3 in the TCR reads. For PS versus PT1 abundance plots, all samples were subsampled to the same number of TCRs (28,000). TCRs were defined as expanded if absent before sensitization and observed at least eight times at the 2-week time point. TCRdb applied fastp at Q25 and MiXCR to the public reads, then kept only in-frame beta chains. Every distinct CDR3 protein forms one entry, paired with its most common genes and DNA. The V and J calls, along with clone size, are taken from TCRdb and not from the paper's own processing. The sample table holds roughly 38,000 distinct CDR3 sequences, of which 7.5% to 8% were seen once. The ten largest account for around 1.4% of the sample.

The meaning of the sample's time point label: pre-sensitization, week 0. The treatment or condition label for this specimen denotes: therapeutic diphenylcyclopropenone sensitization with weekly scalp DPC. Blood at each patch-test visit was drawn before the patch test was applied. Patients were eligible if aged 18 to 70, diagnosed with alopecia and judged suitable for DPC therapy, and pregnant patients were excluded. Total RNA was extracted from unfractionated whole blood collected in Tempus Blood RNA tubes. Recombination joined TRBV12-3 or TRBV12-4 with TRBJ2-1; TRBD2 might be the D gene, on 7 matching bases. The origin of this receptor is a woman between 45 and 60 years old with alopecia areata. Some clones in this sample may be carry-over from other donors' samples. The starting material was whole blood, obtained in connection with sensitization to the hapten diphenylcyclopropenone (DPC). The nucleotide sequence is given as TGTGCCAGCAGTTTAGCGGGGGGGCTAGAGTTCTTC. Its translation is CASSLAGGLEFF.